This T cell receptor beta chain was observed in a study of metastatic and nonmetastatic thyroid tumors. Study context: Repertoires from blood and tumor or nodule tissue of malignant and benign thyroid patients were compared.

How the authors handled the data: Clinicopathological groups supplied CDR3 differences that were used to build a distant-metastasis classifier for papillary thyroid cancer. TCRdb re-analyzed the PCR reads through MiXCR. These V and J calls are TCRdb output, not the study's own analysis. The sample contains 7,000 to 9,500 clones, 20% to 25% of which appear only once. Between the trimmed V and J ends, which lost 3 bases and 9 bases, there was a span of 15 bases. Germline lookup yields CDR1 DFQATT and CDR2 SNEGSKA (reference sequence). This CDR3 has 13 amino acids. No patient had received any treatment before thyroid surgery. This clone was recorded at least ten times.

The sequencing input was adjacent normal tissue. This sequence was found in a female donor with papillary thyroid cancer or a benign thyroid nodule (not recorded which). Some clones in this sample may be carry-over from other donors' samples. This sequence joins TRBV20-1 and TRBJ2-1; D might be TRBD2 (7 bases). CDR3 residues: CSARRGGFGEQFF. DNA of the CDR3: TGCAGTGCTAGGAGGGGGGGATTTGGTGAGCAGTTCTTC.